This T cell receptor (beta chain) was profiled in a study of T cells in Graves' hyperthyroidism and ophthalmopathy. The study's findings and limits: A 13 V-J model separated ophthalmopathy from stable hyperthyroidism.

The authors obtained PBMCs from over 7.5 ml of fresh peripheral blood. The V gene end was trimmed by 4 bases and the J gene end by 1 base; junction bases not matched to a gene: 7. Germline-derived CDR1 and CDR2 are LGHNA and YNFKEQ. CDR3 length: 16 residues. RNA transcripts yielded amplified TCR beta CDR3 regions. When the TCR CDR3 underwent first-round RT-PCR, the HTBI primer set was used. TCRdb passed the multiplex PCR reads through MiXCR, listing each CDR3 protein once. The sample carries hundreds of thousands of distinct CDR3 sequences, around 20% recorded once. Worth noting for this clonotype: Its specificity is not known.

The chain couples TRBV4-2 to TRBJ2-7; TRBD2 matches at 10 bases. This TCR was sampled from a man under 40 with Graves' ophthalmopathy. Sequences were obtained from blood. The CDR3: CASSPTGLAESYEQYF. CDR3 DNA sequence: TGTGCCAGCAGCCCGACCGGACTAGCGGAATCCTACGAGCAGTACTTC.